This T cell receptor (beta chain) was observed in a study of cytomegalovirus exposure and HLA in healthy donors. The overall study: Earlier, 117 million unique TCR beta sequences were recovered from about 170 million T cells by an analysis. General study results and limits: Associated with cytomegalovirus, according to the listing, were 150 to 200 TCR beta chains.

A note on this clone: Its antigen is undetermined.

The CDR3 contains 13 residues. Germline trimming cut 8 bases from V and 0 bases from J; bases unmatched to any gene: 3. Per germline, CDR1 SNHLY and CDR2 FYNNEI. PCR employed 60 Vbeta and 13 Jbeta primers. TCRdb keeps only in-frame clones here, not all; method: immunoSEQ multiplex PCR. The sample carries 130,000 to 150,000 clones, roughly 76% recorded once. The clonotype comes from a human donor in good health. Material for sequencing was PBMCs. This chain connects TRBV2 to TRBJ1-2, with 7 bases fitting TRBD1. The CDR3 nucleotides read TGTGCCAGCGGGACAGAAGCTAACTATGGCTACACCTTC. This gives the protein CASGTEANYGYTF.